This T cell receptor (beta chain) stems from a study of CD8+CD57+ T cells in acquired aplastic anemia. Study-wide context: In CD4+ cells, healthy donors produced an average of about 10 million reads. Study findings and constraints: In common between the patients and the controls were approximately 30 CD8+ CDR3 sequences.

Germline CDR1 and CDR2: LNHDA and SQIVND (reference sequence). V was cut by 6 bases and J by 7 bases, with 15 bases left in between. The CDR3 sequence is 13 residues long. Remarks on this clonotype: Its antigen is not identified.

Genomic DNA, serving as template, underwent TCR beta VDJ and CDR3 profiling. TCRdb reanalysed the reads using MiXCR and keeps one entry per CDR3 protein. Counted here are about 180,000 distinct CDR3 sequences, about half occurring once; the ten biggest clones make up under 3%. This chain links TRBV19 with TRBJ1-2; maybe TRBD1 (5 bases). This clonotype was sampled from a human donor in good health. Material: sorted CD4+, CD8+, or CD8+CD57+ T cells (not recorded which) from PBMCs. CDR3 sequence reads: CASRAQGGSGYTF. The CDR3 nucleotides are TGTGCCAGTAGGGCTCAGGGTGGGAGTGGCTACACCTTC.